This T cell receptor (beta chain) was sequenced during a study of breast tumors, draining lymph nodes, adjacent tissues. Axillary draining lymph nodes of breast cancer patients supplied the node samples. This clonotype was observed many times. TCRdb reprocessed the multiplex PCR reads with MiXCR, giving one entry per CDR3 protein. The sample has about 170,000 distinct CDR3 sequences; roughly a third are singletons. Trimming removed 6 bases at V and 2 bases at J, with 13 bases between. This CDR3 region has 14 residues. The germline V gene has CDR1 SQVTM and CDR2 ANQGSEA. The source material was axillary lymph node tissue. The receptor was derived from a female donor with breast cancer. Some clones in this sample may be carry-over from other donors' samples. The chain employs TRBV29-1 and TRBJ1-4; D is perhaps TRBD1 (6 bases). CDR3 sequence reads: CSVGGRGTNEKLFF. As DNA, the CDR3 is TGCAGCGTGGGGGGCAGGGGCACTAATGAAAAACTGTTTTTT.